This T cell receptor beta chain derives from a study of early T cells in non-severe SARS-CoV-2 infection. TCRdb recomputed calls from the 5' RACE reads with MiXCR, one row per CDR3 protein. The repertoire consists of around 71,000 distinct CDR3 sequences, with about 9% occurring once and the leading ten covering 15%. This clonotype was counted a few times. The source material was whole blood, sampled at baseline. The TCR was taken from an adult who was a healthcare worker with PCR-confirmed SARS-CoV-2 infection or an uninfected control (not recorded which).

The CDR3 spells CASSQEDGQGYEQYF. For the CDR3, the DNA is TGCGCCAGCAGCCAGGAGGACGGACAGGGGTACGAGCAGTACTTC. The chain recombines TRBV5-1 with TRBJ2-7, with 9 bases identical to TRBD1. Germline CDR1 is SGHRS and CDR2 is YFSETQ. Trimming at V came to 4 bases and at J to 4 bases, leaving 9 bases not matched to a gene. This CDR3 contains 15 residues.